A single T cell receptor beta chain is shown here with its context. The time point denotes: pretreatment peripheral blood. The data were obtained in a study of PD-L1 blockade in urothelial cancer. The data were produced by immunoSEQ multiplex PCR, yet TCRdb's version contains in-frame clones alone and is incomplete. The sample holds roughly 47,000 clones; 70% to 80% are singletons and the top ten take under 11%. From germline, CDR1 is MNHEY and CDR2 SVGAGI. Trimming cost V 6 bases and J 2 bases, with 15 bases left between them. This CDR3 has 15 residues. The chain links TRBV6-5 to TRBJ2-3, with D perhaps TRBD1 (6 bases). The source material was PBMCs, sampled around atezolizumab (anti-PD-L1) treatment. The sequence came from a man aged 65 to 85 with urothelial cancer. The CDR3 reads CASRPLTGITDTQYF. CDR3 bases: TGTGCCAGCAGACCCCTTACAGGGATCACAGATACGCAGTATTTT.